The 30 T cell receptor beta chains below come from one sample, sequenced in a study of OX40 agonist ivuxolimab in advanced cancers. Assay used: immunoSEQ multiplex PCR; TCRdb lists only in-frame clones, some missing. The data contain roughly 64,000 clones, roughly 80% of them singletons. The starting material was CD4+ or CD8+ T cells sorted from blood, obtained in a trial of the OX40 agonist ivuxolimab. These receptors were collected from an adult with an advanced solid tumor such as melanoma, head and neck, liver or kidney cancer.

V usage is TRBV6-5 and J usage is TRBJ1-2; D is undetermined. Germline V gene lookup returns CDR1 MNHEY and CDR2 SVGAGI. This CDR3 has 12 residues. Trimming stripped 7 bases from V and 3 bases from J, with 9 bases between. The CDR3 spells CASTTGYYGYTF. For the CDR3, the DNA is TGTGCCAGCACCACGGGCTACTATGGCTACACCTTC.

V gene TRBV18 combines with J gene TRBJ2-3; TRBD2 matches at 8 bases. With V trimmed by 8 bases and J by 4 bases, 8 bases remained unmatched. Germline V gene data show CDR1 as KGHSH and CDR2 as LQKENI. The CDR3 sequence is 14 residues long. The CDR3 loop reads CASHKELAADTQYF. The CDR3 nucleotides read TGTGCCAGCCATAAGGAACTAGCGGCAGATACGCAGTATTTT.

CDR3 region: CASSTNTGELFF. CDR3 sequence (DNA): TGTGCCAGCAGCACGAACACCGGGGAGCTGTTTTTT. The chain has TRBV7-9 and TRBJ2-2; no reliable D call. The CDR3 contains 12 residues. Trimming removed 5 bases at V and 0 bases at J, with 1 base between. Looked up from germline, CDR1 is SEHNR and CDR2 is FQNEAQ (reference sequence). Full variable domain (outside the CDR3, taken from reference TRBV7-9 and TRBJ2-2): DTGVSQNPRHKITKRGQNVTFRCDPISEHNRLYWYRQTLGQGPEFLTYFQNEAQLEKSRLLSDRFSAERPKGSFSTLEIQRTEQGDSAMYLCASSTNTGELFFGEGSRLTVL.

The rearrangement uses TRBV11-3 and TRBJ2-1; D possibly corresponds to TRBD2 (6 bases). V shed 4 bases and J shed 4 bases, with 11 bases lying between them. The CDR3 is 14 amino acids. From germline, CDR1 is SGHNT and CDR2 YENEEA. The CDR3 region is CASSSRGAYNEQFF. In DNA form, the CDR3 reads TGTGCCAGCAGCTCTCGCGGGGCTTACAATGAGCAGTTCTTC. The entire variable domain, with the rest obtained from reference TRBV11-3 and TRBJ2-1, is as follows: EAGVVQSPRYKIIEKKQPVAFWCNPISGHNTLYWYLQNLGQGPELLIRYENEEAVDDSQLPKDRFSAERLKGVDSTLKIQPAELGDSAVYLCASSSRGAYNEQFFGPGTRLTVL.

The J gene is TRBJ2-7, the V gene TRBV30; possible D gene TRBD2, 5 bases. The CDR3 consists of 14 residues. The germline gives CDR1 GTSNPN, CDR2 SVGIG (reference sequence). V was pared by 1 base and J by 1 base, with 11 bases between. The DNA for the CDR3 is TGTGCCTGGAGTGGGCAGCCGGGGTCCTACGAGCAGTACTTC. Its translation is CAWSGQPGSYEQYF.

J is TRBJ1-2 and V is TRBV27; 7 bases fit TRBD1. The CDR3 sequence is 14 residues long. CDR1 is MNHEY, CDR2 SMNVEV, per germline (reference sequence). J lost 2 bases, V lost 4 bases, and 4 bases had no gene match. Here the CDR3 reads CASSSLGQNYGYTF. The DNA of the CDR3 is TGTGCCAGCAGTTCACTGGGACAGAACTATGGCTACACCTTC.

V is TRBV11-2 and J is TRBJ2-3; 10 positions match TRBD2. CDR1 SGHAT and CDR2 FQNNGV come from the germline V gene. The CDR3 has 16 residues. Trimming cost V 2 bases and J 5 bases; bases outside gene matches: 7. CDR3 amino acids: CASSLTSGDPIDTQYF. The CDR3 DNA reads TGTGCCAGCAGCTTAACTAGCGGGGACCCCATAGATACGCAGTATTTT.

This clone rates as large. V and J are TRBV6-5 and TRBJ2-7; D possibly corresponds to TRBD2 (6 bases). CDR1 and CDR2 (germline): MNHEY, SVGAGI. This CDR3 spans 14 amino acids. V was trimmed by 6 bases and J by 6 bases, leaving 18 bases between them. CDR3 bases: TGTGCCAGCAGCCTTCTAGGCGTGGGGGGCGAGCAGTACTTC. Amino acid sequence: CASSLLGVGGEQYF.

This sequence joins TRBV7-8 and TRBJ1-1; D remains ambiguous. The CDR3 covers 13 residues. Trimming removed 4 bases from V and 4 bases from J, with 10 bases in between. Germline values: CDR1 SGHVS, CDR2 FQNEAQ. The CDR3 region has the DNA TGTGCCAGCAGCTCGACCGGTCCCACTGAAGCTTTCTTT. This codes for CASSSTGPTEAFF. Full variable domain (rest looked up from reference TRBV7-8 and TRBJ1-1): GAGVSQSPRYKVAKRGQDVALRCDPISGHVSLFWYQQALGQGPEFLTYFQNEAQLDKSGLPSDRFFAERPEGSVSTLKIQRTQQEDSAVYLCASSSTGPTEAFFGQGTRLTVV.

This clone was seen just once. The chain employs TRBV18 and TRBJ2-7; D not resolved. Per the germline V gene, CDR1 is KGHSH and CDR2 is LQKENI. Trimming shortened V by 1 base and J by 1 base, and 8 bases separated the two germline ends. The CDR3 is made up of 14 amino acids. CDR3 in DNA: TGTGCCAGCTCACCACAATGGGGATCCTACGAGCAGTACTTC. Its protein product is CASSPQWGSYEQYF.

By sample share, this clone is large. CDR3 bases: TGTGCCAGCAGTCGGGGACAGGGTAGAGATGGCTACACCTTC. It encodes CASSRGQGRDGYTF. The rearrangement links TRBV28 to TRBJ1-2; 9 nucleotides agree with TRBD1. The ends lost 5 bases at V and 6 bases at J; junction bases unmatched: 7. This CDR3 spans 14 amino acids. From germline, CDR1 is MDHEN and CDR2 SYDVKM.

This clone was seen a few times. This chain links TRBV6-6 with TRBJ2-7, with TRBD1 matching 10 bases. The CDR3 loop spans 14 amino acids. V gave up 6 bases and J gave up 11 bases; unmatched junction bases: 13. Germline V gene sequence: CDR1 MNHNY, CDR2 SVGAGI (reference sequence). In nucleotides, the CDR3 is TGTGCCAGCAGCCTTCGACAGGGGGCAGGGAAAAAGTACTTC. Protein product: CASSLRQGAGKKYF.

The V gene is TRBV11-2, the J gene TRBJ2-7; D not resolved. Per the germline V gene, CDR1 is SGHAT and CDR2 is FQNNGV. This CDR3 spans 14 amino acids. The ends were cut back, 2 bases at V and 1 base at J, with 9 bases in the middle. The DNA of the CDR3 is TGTGCCAGCAGCTTATATGGCAGTTCCTACGAGCAGTACTTC. Its protein is CASSLYGSSYEQYF.

The chain is built from TRBV6-1 and TRBJ1-4; 8 nucleotides line up with TRBD1. CDR1 MNHNS and CDR2 SASEGT come from the germline V gene. V gave up 6 bases and J gave up 6 bases; unmatched junction bases: 9. CDR3 length: 15 amino acids. The CDR3 here is CASRSTGALDEKLFF. CDR3 nucleotides: TGTGCCAGCAGATCGACAGGGGCATTGGATGAAAAACTGTTTTTT.

This clone came up once. This sequence joins TRBV6-5 and TRBJ2-5, with 8 bases fitting TRBD1. The J call may be mistaken, given a closer DNA end match to TRBJ2-7. The CDR3 loop spans 14 amino acids. CDR1 is MNHEY and CDR2 is SVGAGI in the germline V gene. DNA for the CDR3: TGTGCCAGCAGCCACACGACAGGGGCCTACGAGCAGTACTTC. Its protein product is CASSHTTGAYEQYF.

This sequence joins TRBV7-8 and TRBJ2-2, with 10 bases identical to TRBD2. The CDR3 is 15 residues long. In germline, CDR1 is SGHVS, CDR2 FQNEAQ. V was pared by 6 bases and J by 4 bases, with 5 bases of the junction left unmatched. This chain's CDR3 is CASRLAGVRTGELFF. The CDR3 DNA is TGTGCCAGCAGGCTAGCGGGAGTTCGCACCGGGGAGCTGTTTTTT.

V usage is TRBV29-1 and J usage is TRBJ1-3; possibly TRBD1 for D (5 bases). The ends were cut back, 4 bases at V and 0 bases at J, with 16 bases in the middle. The CDR3 length is 16 residues. The germline gives CDR1 SQVTM, CDR2 ANQGSEA. CDR3 amino acids: CSVAPLWDSSGNTIYF. The CDR3 DNA is TGCAGCGTTGCGCCGTTGTGGGACTCCTCTGGAAACACCATATATTTT.

The chain employs TRBV5-1 and TRBJ1-3; D gene uncertain. V was trimmed by 4 bases and J by 0 bases, leaving 14 bases between them. Germline V CDR1 and CDR2: SGHRS, YFSETQ. This CDR3 contains 16 residues. For the CDR3, the DNA is TGCGCCAGCAGCCCGGACGGCCTCAGCTCTGGAAACACCATATATTTT. Its protein is CASSPDGLSSGNTIYF.

The V call is TRBV7-5, the J call TRBJ2-5; whether TRBD2, the table's D call, matches the DNA was not checked. TRBV7-5 is reported as a pseudogene. There are 14 residues in the CDR3. CDR3 sequence reads: CVRSPSGKQETQYF. CDR3 DNA: TGTGTCAGAAGCCCCTCGGGGAAGCAAGAGACCCAGTACTTC.

This chain connects TRBV5-1 to TRBJ2-6; 8 bases align to TRBD1. CDR3 size: 18 residues. Losses at the gene ends were 4 bases for V and 4 bases for J; bases not matched to a gene: 13. Germline lookup yields CDR1 SGHRS and CDR2 YFSETQ. The CDR3 DNA is TGCGCCAGCAGCCCACTTGGGACAGGCAGCACCGGGGCCAACGTCCTGACTTTC. This gives the protein CASSPLGTGSTGANVLTF.

This clone was picked up one time. V is TRBV9 and J is TRBJ2-1, with 8 bases fitting TRBD2. With V trimmed by 0 bases and J by 6 bases, 8 bases remained unmatched. Looked up from germline, CDR1 is SGDLS and CDR2 is YYNGEE. The CDR3 runs to 16 residues. The CDR3 sequence is CASSVGLLADANEQFF. The CDR3 nucleotides read TGTGCCAGCAGCGTAGGTTTACTAGCGGACGCCAATGAGCAGTTCTTC.

This clone was seen once. The gene calls are TRBV4-3 and TRBJ1-5; D is undetermined. Trimming pared 0 bases from V and 4 bases from J, leaving 13 bases between. This CDR3 comprises 16 residues. The germline CDR1 and CDR2 sequences are LGHNA and YSLEER. The DNA of the CDR3 is TGCGCCAGCAGCCAAGATTGGTCGGAACCTAATCAGCCCCAGCATTTT. This encodes CASSQDWSEPNQPQHF.

The table lists this clone with a few counts. This chain uses TRBV5-1 with TRBJ1-2, with D maybe TRBD1 (5 bases). V was cut by 2 bases and J by 7 bases, with 15 bases left in between. CDR1 is SGHRS and CDR2 is YFSETQ in the germline V gene. This CDR3 comprises 14 residues. The CDR3 loop is CASSLQDPGGGYTF. CDR3 nucleotide sequence: TGCGCCAGCAGCTTACAGGACCCCGGCGGTGGCTACACCTTC.

The V gene is TRBV7-9, the J gene TRBJ2-7; D is possibly TRBD2 (5 bases). The V and J ends lost 0 bases and 6 bases respectively, with 9 bases between them. From germline, CDR1 is SEHNR and CDR2 FQNEAQ (reference sequence). This CDR3 is built from 13 residues. The DNA of the CDR3 is TGTGCCAGCAGCTTAGCGCGGGTAACCGAGCAGTACTTC. It codes for CASSLARVTEQYF.

The genes are TRBV30 and TRBJ2-1; D is perhaps TRBD1 or TRBD2 (5 bases each). Between the trimmed V and J ends, which lost 1 base and 15 bases, there was a span of 16 bases. The CDR3 is made up of 12 amino acids. Germline CDR1 reads GTSNPN; CDR2 reads SVGIG (reference sequence). The DNA for the CDR3 is TGTGCCTGGAGTGCCGGGACCCGCGGGCGGTTCTTC. Amino acids: CAWSAGTRGRFF.

In this sample, this clone turned up once. This chain links TRBV7-8 with TRBJ2-7; 9 bases fit TRBD1. CDR1 SGHVS and CDR2 FQNEAQ come from the germline V gene. The CDR3 consists of 16 residues. Trimming removed 5 bases from V and 0 bases from J; junction bases left unmatched: 8. This CDR3 is CASSLEWTGVSYEQYF. CDR3 bases: TGTGCCAGCAGCCTTGAATGGACAGGGGTCTCCTACGAGCAGTACTTC.

V usage is TRBV5-4 and J usage is TRBJ2-1; D is undetermined. The CDR3 extends over 17 amino acids. Trimming removed 0 bases from V and 2 bases from J, with 15 bases in between. The germline V gene has CDR1 SGHNT and CDR2 YYREEE (reference sequence). The CDR3 DNA sequence: TGTGCCAGCAGCTTGGCTGGGGTTACCCAGGCCTACAATGAGCAGTTCTTC. Residues: CASSLAGVTQAYNEQFF.

By proportion, this clone is medium-sized. This chain uses TRBV7-9 with TRBJ1-5; 7 bases are a match to TRBD1. Germline V CDR1 and CDR2: SEHNR, FQNEAQ (reference sequence). The CDR3 has 15 residues. V dropped 5 bases and J dropped 5; count of bases not matched to a gene: 9. The CDR3 spells CASSPTSGGDQPQHF. For the CDR3, the DNA is TGTGCCAGCAGCCCAACCTCAGGGGGGGATCAGCCCCAGCATTTT.

The chain carries TRBV29-1 and TRBJ2-5, with 8 bases fitting TRBD1. The CDR3 totals 14 residues. Germline CDR1 is SQVTM and CDR2 is ANQGSEA. V dropped 0 bases and J dropped 5; count of bases not matched to a gene: 5. The CDR3 spells CSVEDPRGQETQYF. The CDR3 nucleotides read TGCAGCGTTGAAGACCCCAGGGGGCAGGAGACCCAGTACTTC.

V and J are TRBV9 and TRBJ1-5, with D uncertain. The CDR3 is 14 residues long. CDR1 is SGDLS, CDR2 YYNGEE, per germline. V lost 0 bases to trimming and J lost 7 bases, with 11 bases between them. This CDR3 reads CASSVGGMDQPQHF. The CDR3 bases are TGTGCCAGCAGCGTAGGAGGGATGGACCAGCCCCAGCATTTT. Looking up the rest from reference TRBV9 and TRBJ1-5 gives the full variable domain: DSGVTQTPKHLITATGQRVTLRCSPRSGDLSVYWYQQSLDQGLQFLIQYYNGEERAKGNILERFSAQQFPDLHSELNLSSLELGDSALYFCASSVGGMDQPQHFGDGTRLSIL.